This T cell receptor (beta chain) emerged from a study of OX40 agonist ivuxolimab in advanced cancers. Findings of the study overall: At doses 0.1 to 3.0 mg/kg, CD4+ and CD8+ clones expanded. Some nonresponders likewise displayed low normalized T-cell clonal expansion.

CDR1 is SGHRS, CDR2 YFSETQ, per germline. The CDR3 has 12 residues. The V and J ends lost 3 bases and 1 base respectively, with 1 base between them. Libraries were prepared by immunoSEQ multiplex PCR; TCRdb keeps only in-frame clonotypes and omits some of them. The sample lists 85,000 to 120,000 clones; 90% were seen once. This clone came up a few times. The antigen remains unidentified. The sampling schedule covered blood at baseline, cycle 4 day 1, and cycle 7 day 1. The chain employs TRBV5-1 and TRBJ2-2; no definite D call. The starting material was CD4+ or CD8+ T cells sorted from blood, obtained in a trial of the OX40 agonist ivuxolimab. This sequence originates from an adult with an advanced solid tumor such as melanoma, head and neck, liver or kidney cancer. Here the CDR3 reads CASSWNTGELFF. The CDR3 DNA is TGCGCCAGCAGCTGGAACACCGGGGAGCTGTTTTTT.